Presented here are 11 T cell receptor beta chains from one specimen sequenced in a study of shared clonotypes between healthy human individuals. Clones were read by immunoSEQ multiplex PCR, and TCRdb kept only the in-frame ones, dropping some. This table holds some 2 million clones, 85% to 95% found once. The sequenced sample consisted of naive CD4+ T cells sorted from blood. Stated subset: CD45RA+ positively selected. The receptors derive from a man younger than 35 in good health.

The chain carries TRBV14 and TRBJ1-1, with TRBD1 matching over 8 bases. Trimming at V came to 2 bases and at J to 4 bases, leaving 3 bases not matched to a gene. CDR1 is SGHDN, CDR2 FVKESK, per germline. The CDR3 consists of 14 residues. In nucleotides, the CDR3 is TGTGCCAGCAGCCAAAAACAGGGGGTCACTGAAGCTTTCTTT. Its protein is CASSQKQGVTEAFF.

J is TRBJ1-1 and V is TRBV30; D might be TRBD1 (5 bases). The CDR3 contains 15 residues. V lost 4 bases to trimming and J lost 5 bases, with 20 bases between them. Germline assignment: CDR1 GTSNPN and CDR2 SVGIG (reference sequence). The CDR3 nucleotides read TGTGCCTGGACCCCTAGAGGGGCAGCCCAGACTGAAGCTTTCTTT. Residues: CAWTPRGAAQTEAFF.

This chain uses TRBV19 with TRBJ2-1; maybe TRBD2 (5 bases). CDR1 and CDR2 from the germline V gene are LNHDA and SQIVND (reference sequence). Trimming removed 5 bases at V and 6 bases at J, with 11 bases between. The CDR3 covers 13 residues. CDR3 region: CASSVTTSNEQFF. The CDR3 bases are TGTGCCAGTAGTGTGACTACTTCCAATGAGCAGTTCTTC. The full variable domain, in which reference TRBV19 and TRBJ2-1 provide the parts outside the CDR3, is DGGITQSPKYLFRKEGQNVTLSCEQNLNHDAMYWYRQDPGQGLRLIYYSQIVNDFQKGDIAEGYSVSREKKESFPLTVTSAQKNPTAFYLCASSVTTSNEQFFGPGTRLTVL.

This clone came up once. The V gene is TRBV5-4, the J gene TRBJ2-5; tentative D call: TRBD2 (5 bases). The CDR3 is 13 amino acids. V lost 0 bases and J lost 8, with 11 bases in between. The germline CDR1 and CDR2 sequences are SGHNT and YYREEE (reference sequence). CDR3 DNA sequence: TGTGCCAGCAGCTTGGGTGATGGACTCACCCAGTACTTC. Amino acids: CASSLGDGLTQYF.

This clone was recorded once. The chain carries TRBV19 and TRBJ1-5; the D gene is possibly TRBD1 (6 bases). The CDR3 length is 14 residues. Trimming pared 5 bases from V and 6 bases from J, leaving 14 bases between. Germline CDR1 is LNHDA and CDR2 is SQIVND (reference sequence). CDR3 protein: CASSDLRGRQPQHF. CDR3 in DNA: TGTGCCAGTAGTGACCTCAGGGGACGTCAGCCCCAGCATTTT. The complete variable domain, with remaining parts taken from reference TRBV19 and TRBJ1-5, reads DGGITQSPKYLFRKEGQNVTLSCEQNLNHDAMYWYRQDPGQGLRLIYYSQIVNDFQKGDIAEGYSVSREKKESFPLTVTSAQKNPTAFYLCASSDLRGRQPQHFGDGTRLSIL.

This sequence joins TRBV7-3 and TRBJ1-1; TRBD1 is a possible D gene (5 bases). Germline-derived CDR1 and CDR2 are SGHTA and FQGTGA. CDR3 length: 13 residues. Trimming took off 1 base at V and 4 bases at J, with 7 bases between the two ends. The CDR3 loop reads CASSLRGATEAFF. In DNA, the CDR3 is TGTGCCAGCAGCTTAAGAGGGGCCACTGAAGCTTTCTTT.

CDR3 in DNA: TGTGCCAGTAGTAATCCGGGACGAGCCTACGAGCAGTACTTC. Translating gives CASSNPGRAYEQYF. The chain combines TRBV19 with TRBJ2-7, with D possibly called TRBD1 or TRBD2 (5 bases each). Looked up from germline, CDR1 is LNHDA and CDR2 is SQIVND (reference sequence). Trimming shortened V by 4 bases and J by 2 bases, and 12 bases separated the two germline ends. There are 14 residues in the CDR3.

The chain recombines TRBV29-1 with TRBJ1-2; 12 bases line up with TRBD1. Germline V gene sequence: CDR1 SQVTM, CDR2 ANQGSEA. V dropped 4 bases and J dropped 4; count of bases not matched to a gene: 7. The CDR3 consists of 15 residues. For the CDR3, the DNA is TGCAGCGTTGGGGGGACAGGGGGCTCCTTCTATGGCTACACCTTC. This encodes CSVGGTGGSFYGYTF.

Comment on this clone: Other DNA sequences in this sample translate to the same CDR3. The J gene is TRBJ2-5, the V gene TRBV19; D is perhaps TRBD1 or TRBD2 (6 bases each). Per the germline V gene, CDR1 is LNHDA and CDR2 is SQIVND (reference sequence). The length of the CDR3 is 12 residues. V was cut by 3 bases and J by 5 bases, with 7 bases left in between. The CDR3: CASSIGGETQYF. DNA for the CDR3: TGTGCCAGTAGTATCGGGGGCGAGACCCAGTACTTC.

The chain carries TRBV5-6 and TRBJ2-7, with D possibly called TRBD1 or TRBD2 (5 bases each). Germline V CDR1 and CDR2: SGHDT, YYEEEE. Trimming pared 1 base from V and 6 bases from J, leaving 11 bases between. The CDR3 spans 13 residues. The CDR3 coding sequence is TGTGCCAGCAGCTTGCGCCTGGGGGTCGAGCAGTACTTC. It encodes CASSLRLGVEQYF.

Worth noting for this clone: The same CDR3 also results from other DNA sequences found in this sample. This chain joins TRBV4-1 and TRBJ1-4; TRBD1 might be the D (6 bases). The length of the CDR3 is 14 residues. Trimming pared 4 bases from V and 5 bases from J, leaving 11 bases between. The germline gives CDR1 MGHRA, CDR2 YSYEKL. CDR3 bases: TGCGCCAGCAGCCCAGCGGGGGGCAATGAAAAACTGTTTTTT. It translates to CASSPAGGNEKLFF.